This TCR beta chain was obtained from a study of blood T cell repertoires in COVID-19. Across the whole study: From the United States, Italy and Spain came samples of acute and convalescent COVID-19.

The length of the CDR3 is 14 residues. V lost 0 bases, J lost 6 bases, and 13 bases lay in between. Germline V lookup: CDR1 SGDLS, CDR2 YYNGEE. Sequencing was performed with immunoSEQ multiplex PCR; in TCRdb, only in-frame clones are kept and a portion is missing. Here the sample spans some 200,000 clones, 86% being singletons. The source of this sequence is an older man with acute or convalescent COVID-19. This chain joins TRBV9 and TRBJ2-7, with TRBD2 as a possible D gene (6 bases). The sequencing input was peripheral blood. DNA for the CDR3: TGTGCCAGCAGCGTAGGGGCCTCAGCGGGCGAGCAGTACTTC. This translates into CASSVGASAGEQYF. Based on the CDR3 plus reference TRBV9 and TRBJ2-7, the full variable domain is DSGVTQTPKHLITATGQRVTLRCSPRSGDLSVYWYQQSLDQGLQFLIQYYNGEERAKGNILERFSAQQFPDLHSELNLSSLELGDSALYFCASSVGASAGEQYFGPGTRLTVT.